Each of the 14 T cell receptor beta chains below was sequenced from the same sample in a study of CD8 T cells in ankylosing spondylitis. For these receptors, no antigen is known. Whole-study findings and limits: It appeared that ankylosing spondylitis blood was characterized by a TCR beta motif of 8 or 9 highly homologous variants.

One entry per CDR3 protein results from TCRdb running MiXCR on the 5' RACE reads. The table lists around 450,000 distinct CDR3 sequences, around 26% of them singletons. Sequenced material: blood, either unsorted or a sorted T cell fraction (not recorded which). These receptors were collected from a male donor with ankylosing spondylitis.

The gene calls are TRBV20-1 and TRBJ2-1; 11 nucleotides align to TRBD2. Germline V gene data show CDR1 as DFQATT and CDR2 as SNEGSKA (reference sequence). V was clipped by 3 bases and J by 13 bases; unmatched bases: 14. The CDR3 sequence is 15 residues long. As DNA, the CDR3 is TGCAGTGCTAGGCCCGGGACTAGCGGCCGCGAAGTTCAGTTCTTC. It encodes CSARPGTSGREVQFF.

This clonotype has only a few counts. The genes are TRBV5-1 and TRBJ1-1, with D perhaps matching TRBD1 (6 bases). The germline gives CDR1 SGHRS, CDR2 YFSETQ. Trimming cost V 5 bases and J 4 bases, with 18 bases left between them. This CDR3 has 15 residues. CDR3 amino acids: CASSRGRDISTEAFF. In nucleotides, the CDR3 is TGCGCCAGCAGTCGGGGGCGGGACATAAGCACTGAAGCTTTCTTT.

This clonotype was detected a few times. The chain couples TRBV20-1 to TRBJ2-7; 10 bases agree with TRBD2. Losses at the gene ends were 3 bases for V and 4 bases for J; bases not matched to a gene: 9. This CDR3 has 15 residues. In germline, CDR1 is DFQATT, CDR2 SNEGSKA (reference sequence). The CDR3 protein is CSARVPSGSSYEQYF. In DNA, the CDR3 is TGCAGTGCTAGGGTTCCTAGCGGGAGTAGTTACGAGCAGTACTTC.

The rearrangement uses TRBV27 and TRBJ2-1, with 11 positions matching TRBD2. The CDR3 totals 16 residues. Trimming at V came to 4 bases and at J to 0 bases, leaving 2 bases not matched to a gene. CDR1 and CDR2 from the germline V gene are MNHEY and SMNVEV (reference sequence). CDR3 in DNA: TGTGCCAGCAGTTCCGGACTAGCGGGCTCCTACAATGAGCAGTTCTTC. This sequence encodes CASSSGLAGSYNEQFF.

This chain joins TRBV21-1 and TRBJ1-6. TRBV21-1 is a documented pseudogene. The CDR3 consists of 10 residues. CDR3 residues: CASNTLPLHF. The DNA of the CDR3 is TGTGCCAGCAACACCCTACCCCTCCACTTT.

This clonotype was seen ten or more times. This rearrangement joins TRBV11-2 to TRBJ2-1; 8 positions match TRBD1. This CDR3 spans 15 amino acids. The ends lost 4 bases at V and 1 base at J; junction bases unmatched: 3. Per the germline V gene, CDR1 is SGHAT and CDR2 is FQNNGV. CDR3 in amino acids: CASSSDRGSYNEQFF. In DNA, the CDR3 is TGTGCCAGCAGCTCAGACAGGGGTTCCTACAATGAGCAGTTCTTC.

This clonotype was seen repeatedly, ten times or more. The rearrangement uses TRBV7-9 and TRBJ1-2; the D is unclear. Trimming shortened V by 5 bases and J by 5 bases, and 9 bases separated the two germline ends. CDR1 and CDR2 (germline): SEHNR, FQNEAQ (reference sequence). The CDR3 totals 12 residues. This chain's CDR3 is CASSTYGYGYTF. The CDR3, as DNA: TGTGCCAGCAGCACCTACGGATATGGCTACACCTTC.

The CDR3 loop reads CASSLGLAGYSNEQFF. The CDR3 DNA reads as TGCGCCAGCAGCTTGGGACTAGCTGGGTACAGTAATGAGCAGTTCTTC. The chain has TRBV5-1 and TRBJ2-1; 7 bases line up with TRBD2. The CDR3 length is 16 residues. CDR1 is SGHRS, CDR2 YFSETQ, per germline. Trimming at V came to 0 bases and at J to 7 bases, leaving 10 bases not matched to a gene.

This clonotype was counted only a few times. The chain carries TRBV21-1 and TRBJ1-1; the listed D gene, TRBD1, was not tested against the DNA. TRBV21-1 is tagged as a pseudogene. This CDR3 contains 14 residues. The CDR3 loop reads CATGTVRGNTEAFF. CDR3 bases: TGTGCCACTGGGACAGTTCGGGGGAACACTGAAGCTTTCTTT.

This chain links TRBV12-3 or TRBV12-4 with TRBJ1-2; the match to TRBD1 covers 7 bases. CDR3 length: 13 residues. J lost 8 bases, V lost 6 bases, and 9 bases had no gene match. The CDR3 nucleotides are TGTGCCAGCAGATCCGGGACAGAATGGGGCTACACCTTC. Amino acids: CASRSGTEWGYTF.

This chain uses TRBV7-6 with TRBJ2-2, with D perhaps TRBD1 (6 bases). The CDR3 is 16 amino acids. Between the trimmed V and J ends, which lost 0 bases and 0 bases, there was a span of 8 bases. Germline CDR1 and CDR2: SGHVS and FNYEAQ. DNA for the CDR3: TGTGCCAGCAGCTTAGCGAGGGGGACGAACACCGGGGAGCTGTTTTTT. Its protein is CASSLARGTNTGELFF.

The sample holds a few counts of this clonotype. This sequence joins TRBV3-1 and TRBJ2-4; TRBD2 matches 12 bases. This CDR3 is built from 14 residues. The ends lost 2 bases at V and 15 bases at J; junction bases unmatched: 8. Germline V gene data show CDR1 as LGHDT and CDR2 as YNNKEL (reference sequence). This chain's CDR3 is CASSQSSGRALRYF. The CDR3 region has the DNA TGTGCCAGCAGCCAATCTAGCGGGAGGGCCTTGAGGTACTTC. The variable domain in full, completed from reference TRBV3-1 and TRBJ2-4, reads DTAVSQTPKYLVTQMGNDKSIKCEQNLGHDTMYWYKQDSKKFLKIMFSYNNKELIINETVPNRFSPKSPDKAHLNLHINSLELGDSAVYFCASSQSSGRALRYFGAGTRLSVL.

This clonotype was counted only a few times. This sequence joins TRBV9 and TRBJ2-1; possibly TRBD1 or TRBD2 for D (5 bases each). Looked up from germline, CDR1 is SGDLS and CDR2 is YYNGEE. This CDR3 spans 16 amino acids. V dropped 3 bases and J dropped 0 bases, with 13 bases sitting between them. The CDR3 bases are TGTGCCAGCAGCGCTTCCGGGACCGTCTCCTACAATGAGCAGTTCTTC. This translates into CASSASGTVSYNEQFF.

This chain uses TRBV12-3 or TRBV12-4 with TRBJ2-5; a weak D match, TRBD1 (5 bases). Trimming removed 3 bases at V and 4 bases at J, with 9 bases between. The CDR3 covers 13 residues. CDR3 loop: CASSFRQGETQYF. DNA of the CDR3: TGTGCCAGCAGTTTCCGCCAGGGAGAGACCCAGTACTTC.